This T cell receptor beta chain was sequenced in a study of human thymus T cells. Study findings and constraints: Thymic and blood repertoires appeared to display a bias in their usage of V and J genes. Thymic TCR repertoires of unrelated people reportedly overlapped highly.

The thymus tissue came from resections taken during corrective heart surgery. Corrective surgery for congenital heart defects was being performed on the healthy Finnish infants who served as donors. Only in-frame clones appear in the TCRdb table, and some are missing; sequencing was by immunoSEQ multiplex PCR. This table has about 130,000 clones, just under 95% appearing once. This CDR3 contains 12 residues. Germline-derived CDR1 and CDR2 are MDHEN and SYDVKM. V was trimmed by 2 bases and J by 1 base, leaving 2 bases between them. In the case of this clone: Its target is not known.

Sequenced: thymus tissue. The chain recombines TRBV28 with TRBJ1-1; no clear D gene. The clonotype originates from a boy in the first two years of life with a congenital heart defect but otherwise immunologically healthy. This CDR3 is CASSLGNTEAFF. The CDR3, as DNA: TGTGCCAGCAGTTTAGGGAACACTGAAGCTTTCTTT.